This T cell receptor (beta chain) was sequenced during a study of HIV-infected patients and healthy controls. General study points: Healthy controls carried many MAIT alpha-chain CDR3s, while HIV+ repertoires had few. HIV-infected patients and controls differed significantly in mean usage of eight alpha and eight beta V genes. In HIV-infected patients, the apparent post-therapy Gini index recovery did not replicate in size-matched data.

By proportion, this clonotype is medium-sized. Its antigen is currently unknown. All unsorted peripheral T cells were captured because whole blood was used without fractionation. RNA came from around 2.3 ml of peripheral blood. V dropped 3 bases and J dropped 7 bases, with 13 bases sitting between them. Germline lookup yields CDR1 SQVTM and CDR2 ANQGSEA. The CDR3 sequence is 12 residues long. Alpha and beta constant-region primers primed reverse transcription of around 540 ng RNA. Using multiplexing indices, alpha and beta chain libraries were generated apart by chain-specific third strand synthesis. TCRdb re-called the 5' RACE reads with MiXCR, one entry per CDR3 protein. The sample holds 11,000 or so distinct CDR3 sequences, under 6.5% seen once.

This rearrangement joins TRBV29-1 to TRBJ2-7; D is unclear. This sequence was found in an adult in good health. Sequenced material: blood. CDR3 in DNA: TGCAGCGTTGATTCGTCGACTCGGGAGCAGTACTTC. Amino acid sequence: CSVDSSTREQYF.